This T cell receptor beta chain was recorded in a study of T cell repertoires in cytomegalovirus infection. The sample holds many counts of this clonotype. From the reads, TCRdb called clonotypes with MiXCR, one entry per CDR3 protein. The sample contains approximately 260,000 distinct CDR3 sequences, over 15% of which appear only once. The CDR3 covers 15 residues. V lost 0 bases to trimming and J lost 3 bases, with 9 bases between them. CDR1 is LNHNV, CDR2 YYDKDF, per germline (reference sequence). The J gene is TRBJ2-1, the V gene TRBV15; a weak D match, TRBD2 (5 bases). This sequence was found in a human donor in good health (CMV status not recorded). Some clones in this sample may be carry-over from other donors' samples. What was sequenced was CD8+ T cells from PBMCs. The CDR3 here is CATSRDRGVYNEQFF. CDR3 coding DNA: TGTGCCACCAGCAGAGACCGGGGAGTCTACAATGAGCAGTTCTTC.